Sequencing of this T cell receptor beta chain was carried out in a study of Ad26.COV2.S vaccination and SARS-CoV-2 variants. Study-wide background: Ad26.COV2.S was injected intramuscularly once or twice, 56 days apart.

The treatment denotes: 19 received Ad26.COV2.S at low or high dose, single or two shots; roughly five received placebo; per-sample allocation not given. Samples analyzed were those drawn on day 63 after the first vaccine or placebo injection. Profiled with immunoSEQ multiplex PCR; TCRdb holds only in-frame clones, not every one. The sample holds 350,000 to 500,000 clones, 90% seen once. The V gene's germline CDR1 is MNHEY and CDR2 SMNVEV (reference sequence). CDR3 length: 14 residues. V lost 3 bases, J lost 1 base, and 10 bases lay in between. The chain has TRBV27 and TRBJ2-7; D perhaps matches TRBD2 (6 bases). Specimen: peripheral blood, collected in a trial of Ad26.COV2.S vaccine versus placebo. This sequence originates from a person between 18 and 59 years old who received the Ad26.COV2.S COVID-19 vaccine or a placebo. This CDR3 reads CASSFYGGSYEQYF. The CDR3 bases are TGTGCCAGCAGTTTTTATGGGGGGTCCTACGAGCAGTACTTC.